This T cell receptor beta chain stems from a study of cytomegalovirus exposure and HLA in healthy donors (dated by TCRdb to about 2017). Study-wide context: According to an earlier analysis of 550 to 700 of the donors, about 179 million T cells yielded 120 million or so unique TCR beta sequences and roughly 280 Gb of sequence data. About 310 gigabases of sequencing data and tens of millions of unique TCR sequences were included in an early release covering about 600 HLA-typed donors. Of the roughly 400 genotyped donors, around 81% fell in the genetic ancestry cluster associated with self-reported Caucasian donors. The study was designed to test whether signatures of past pathogen exposure could be identified by cataloging public T cell receptors. The T cell repertoires of some 700 subjects were profiled by immunosequencing and related to cytomegalovirus serostatus. Along with the roughly 670-subject first cohort, a separate validation cohort of about 110 different subjects was used. High-throughput TCR immunosequencing, statistical association of individual TCRs with disease status, and machine learning were combined to predict cytomegalovirus infection status. A later analysis re-examined previously published TCR beta repertoires from several hundred donors and added high-resolution HLA genotyping to investigate patterns of TCR occurrence. In the later analysis, no new phenotypic data were used to find candidate immune exposures; instead, reliance was placed on TCR beta sequences and their occurrence across donors. To decide whether each TCR beta V gene segment behaved as functional or pseudogenic, an earlier analysis of 587 of the donors relied on high-throughput TCR beta sequencing. Donor age, sex, ethnicity and CMV serostatus were compiled together with the repertoire data. In a later genetic analysis, genome-wide SNP genotypes for about 65% of the 666 donors were used, and that subset was treated as a discovery cohort. Every repertoire in the discovery cohort had been generated on one and the same sequencing platform. HLA typing covered class I and class II loci at four-digit resolution. The number of typed donors differed by locus: roughly 620-630 for A, B, C, DRB1 and DQB1; some 540 for DQA1; over 600 for DPA1; and about 450 for DPB1. Several DR-DQ haplotypes were treated as single units for association and clustering because of strong linkage in the cohort. Among some 400 genotyped donors of the cohort, an average of around 240,000 unique TCR beta nucleotide sequences was sequenced per donor, of which about 18% were non-productive.

In the case of this clone: Its antigen target is currently unknown. Per-base quality was not reported, and no clone a single base away is much larger than it.

Study-wide findings and limitations: A further reported finding was that TCR beta sequences accurately predicted the HLA-A and HLA-B alleles for most subjects in the first cohort. In this cohort, only TCR beta chains were sequenced, and detectable features were limited by the absence of alpha or paired-chain data. The only immune exposure information available for the cohort was CMV serostatus. The study gave a list of about 160 TCR beta chains associated with cytomegalovirus. According to a later analysis, TCR association rates differed among HLA loci, with DRB1 alleles showing the most associated TCRs and HLA-C alleles showing the fewest. The earlier analysis of approximately 540 of the donors excluded some 15 rarely observed V segments, including chromosome 9 orphons, because counts were too low. At a false discovery rate of 0.05, a later analysis linked about 17,000 TCR beta sequences to specific HLA alleles. The classifier was reported to diagnose cytomegalovirus status with high specificity and sensitivity in both the original and validation cohorts. Most CMV-associated TCR beta chains appeared to be HLA-restricted in a later analysis, and the HLA associations seemed to be driven largely by CMV exposure. In an earlier analysis of 587 of the donors, most TCR beta V segments appeared in productive rearrangements about 87% or about 30% of the time, broadly matching IMGT annotations. A few of the identified cytomegalovirus-associated TCR beta chains were confirmed in vitro to be specific for cytomegalovirus antigens. Most TCR sequences were observed very rarely across donors, whereas some public TCRs were present in many individuals. Compared with equally common non-associated chains, HLA-associated TCR beta chains in a later analysis were more clonally expanded and had lower generation probabilities. When HLA alleles, especially DR and DQ, strongly co-occurred, TCR associations were difficult to assign to individual alleles. V-gene and J-gene trimming of TCR beta chains was associated with a missense DCLRE1C variant in a later genetic analysis, and the association was replicated in an independent cohort. The presence/absence analyses assumed that sequencing depth was roughly uniform across donors, and that assumption may not be true. A later analysis reported that several top co-occurrence clusters appeared linked to parvovirus B19, influenza, CMV and Epstein-Barr virus. According to the authors, the approach could potentially be generalized to other disease states and immunological phenotypes. A cluster of highly shared sequence variants was judged likely to be a technical artifact of the sequencing pipeline. Because some donors lacked HLA typing at each locus, the association tests relied only on the typed subset. Linkage disequilibrium might explain the correlated functional status among segregating V segments, but an unknown experimental factor could not be excluded. According to a later genetic analysis, donors in an Asian-associated ancestry cluster had fewer N-insertions in productive TCRs than the approximately 700-donor mean. Some IMGT-functional V segments, including TRBV6-2 and TRBV6-3, could not be distinguished by the 87-base-pair reads and were therefore excluded.

The cohort was made up of about 670 healthy bone marrow donors. At the time of sampling, every cohort member was nominally healthy, though immune exposures that went unrecorded were likely present. The donor was CMV seropositive and was included in the group of about 290 seropositive cohort members. A peripheral blood sample was provided by each donor, and peripheral blood mononuclear cells were used for TCR beta sequencing. Genomic DNA extraction from the blood cell samples was performed with the Qiagen DNeasy Blood Extraction Kit. The CDR3 measures 16 amino acids from cysteine to phenylalanine. Only CDR3 DNA is held: 48 bases, read in frame from base 1. V has 0 bases trimmed and J has 5 bases trimmed; junction bases matching no gene number 5. CDR1 and CDR2 are read off the germline V gene as SGDLS and YYNGEE. Library prep was done by the immunoSEQ multiplex PCR assay. A mixture of 60 forward primers for TCR Vbeta segments and 13 reverse primers for TCR Jbeta segments was used in the multiplex PCR. Amplification of the CDR3 region of rearranged TCR beta genes was performed with a multiplex PCR assay on genomic DNA. On the Illumina HiSeq System, the amplified TCR beta libraries were sequenced as 87-base-pair reads. For the original study's pipeline: In a later analysis, approximately 74 million unique TCR beta chains were counted across the 500 to 850 repertoires, and roughly 10 million of these chains were shared by at least two donors. Raw reads were error-corrected and collapsed into unique sequences by a nearest-neighbor algorithm in which closely related sequences were merged to remove PCR and sequencing errors. V, D and J gene segments were assigned by aligning CDR3 sequences to IMGT reference sequences. For a sequence to be retained, at least a six-nucleotide match to both a V gene segment and a J gene segment was required. Rearrangements were called productive when the CDR3 lacked stop codons and stayed in frame with V and J; all others were non-productive. CDR3 was defined according to IMGT convention as the region running from the second conserved V-encoded cysteine to the conserved J-encoded phenylalanine. The earlier analysis of about 610 of the donors excluded sequences that lacked an unambiguous match to a single V gene segment. An earlier analysis of 587 of the donors called V segments functional above 56.7% productive rearrangements and segregating when the between-donor standard deviation exceeded 5%. A statistical classification framework was built for diagnosing cytomegalovirus status from the catalog of TCR beta chain sequences. In a later analysis, TCR nucleotide sequences were compared against IMGT/GENE-DB human TR gene sequences so that V and J genes could be assigned. The TCRdist pipeline was used in a later analysis to assign CDR3 sequences and most-parsimonious VDJ recombination scenarios. In a later analysis, each TCR beta chain was defined by its CDR3 amino acid sequence together with its V-gene family, and reads without a unique V-gene family were excluded. To address suspected cross-contamination and a sequencing artifact, a later analysis removed 592 highly shared, low-generation-probability nucleotide sequences. In a later analysis, a clonal expansion index was calculated for each public chain from normalized within-repertoire ranks of inferred template counts. A later analysis computed generation probabilities with a VDJ recombination model fitted to out-of-frame rearrangements, and checked the results against IGoR. A later analysis scored TCR-TCR, TCR-HLA and TCR-CMV co-occurrence with hypergeometric tests, applying a repertoire-size bias correction to TCR pairs. A later analysis estimated false discovery rates by permuting HLA or CMV assignments 20 times. In a later analysis, co-occurring TCRs were grouped using DBSCAN, with TCRdist sequence similarity added in when clustering inside HLA-allele-positive subsets. For co-occurrence clustering, repertoires with fewer than 30,000 or more than 120,000 public chains were excluded, along with five repertoires with anomalous nucleotide sharing. In TCRdb, the immuneACCESS table is reduced to in-frame sequences with V and J assigned. These tables do not hold every clone; where another copy was compared, an unresolved V gene accounts for under half, and the others remain unexplained. That table is the source of V, J and clone size, and D and trimming were worked out from the DNA. The sample has approximately 120,000 clones on record, approximately 69% of them singletons. The ten largest clones represent under 4.5% of the sample.

Material for sequencing was PBMCs. The sequence derives from a man aged 40-50 years in good health and CMV-seropositive. The chain is made from TRBV9 and TRBJ2-5; 12 bases in between match TRBD1. The sequenced DNA: TGTGCCAGCAGCGTAGCTGGGACAGGGGGCCTTGAGACCCAGTACTTC. This codes for CASSVAGTGGLETQYF.